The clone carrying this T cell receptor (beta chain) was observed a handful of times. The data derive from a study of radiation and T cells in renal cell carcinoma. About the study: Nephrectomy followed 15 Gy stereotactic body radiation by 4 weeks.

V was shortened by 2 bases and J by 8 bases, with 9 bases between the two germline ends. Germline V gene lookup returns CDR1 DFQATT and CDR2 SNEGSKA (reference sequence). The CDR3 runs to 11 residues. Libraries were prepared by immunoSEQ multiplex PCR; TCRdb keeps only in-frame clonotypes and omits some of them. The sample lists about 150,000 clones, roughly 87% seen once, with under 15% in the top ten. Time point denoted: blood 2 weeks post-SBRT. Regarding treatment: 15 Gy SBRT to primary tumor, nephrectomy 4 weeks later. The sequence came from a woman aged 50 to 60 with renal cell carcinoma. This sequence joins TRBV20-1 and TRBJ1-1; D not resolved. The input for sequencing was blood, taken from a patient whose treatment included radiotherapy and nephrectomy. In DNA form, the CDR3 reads TGCAGTGCTAGAAGCCCCGGGGAAGCTTTCTTT. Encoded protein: CSARSPGEAFF.